This T cell receptor beta chain was captured in a study of response to subunit inactivated influenza vaccine. This clonotype was counted a few times. Antigen: not known. One entry per CDR3 protein results from TCRdb running MiXCR on the RT-PCR reads. The top ten hold about 12% of the sample, which has 400,000 to 650,000 distinct CDR3 sequences, 7.2% seen once. Trimming left V 3 bases short and J 4 bases short, with 12 bases between. Germline-derived CDR1 and CDR2 are DFQATT and SNEGSKA (reference sequence). This CDR3 contains 14 residues. Study-wide results and limits: There was a suggestion from the authors that each seasonal influenza vaccination recruits few new T cells.

The genes are TRBV20-1 and TRBJ1-4; unclear D gene. The sequence derives from a man between 45 and 75 years old who received an inactivated influenza vaccine. Here the sequenced sample was PBMCs from blood, taken around 25 months after vaccination. CDR3 coding DNA: TGCAGTGCTAGTACCTACGGGAATAATGAAAAACTGTTTTTT. Translated: CSASTYGNNEKLFF.